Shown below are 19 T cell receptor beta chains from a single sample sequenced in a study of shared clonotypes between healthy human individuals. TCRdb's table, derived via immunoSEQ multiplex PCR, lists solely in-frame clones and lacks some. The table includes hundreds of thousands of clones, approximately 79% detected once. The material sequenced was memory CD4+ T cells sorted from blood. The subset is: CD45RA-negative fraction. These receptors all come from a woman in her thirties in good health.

CDR3 residues: CASRPWTDGANYGYTF. DNA of the CDR3: TGTGCCAGCAGACCATGGACAGACGGGGCTAACTATGGCTACACCTTC. This chain joins TRBV28 and TRBJ1-2; possibly TRBD1 for D (6 bases). This CDR3 is built from 16 residues. Trimming removed 6 bases from V and 0 bases from J, with 17 bases in between. Per germline, CDR1 MDHEN and CDR2 SYDVKM.

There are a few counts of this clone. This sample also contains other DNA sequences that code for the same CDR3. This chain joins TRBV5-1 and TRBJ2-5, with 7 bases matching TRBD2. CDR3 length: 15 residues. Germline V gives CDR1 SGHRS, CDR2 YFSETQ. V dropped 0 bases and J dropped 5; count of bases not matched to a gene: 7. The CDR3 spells CASSLGSSGEETQYF. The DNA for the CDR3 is TGCGCCAGCAGCTTGGGATCTAGCGGAGAGGAGACCCAGTACTTC. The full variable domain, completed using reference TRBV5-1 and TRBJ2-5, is KAGVTQTPRYLIKTRGQQVTLSCSPISGHRSVSWYQQTPGQGLQFLFEYFSETQRNKGNFPGRFSGRQFSNSRSEMNVSTLELGDSALYLCASSLGSSGEETQYFGPGTRLLVL.

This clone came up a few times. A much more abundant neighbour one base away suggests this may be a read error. The CDR3 sequence: CASSQDQGNQPQHF. CDR3 coding DNA: TGCGCCAGCAGCCAAGATCAGGGAAATCAGCCCCAGCATTTT. This rearrangement joins TRBV4-3 to TRBJ1-5, with D possibly matching TRBD1 (5 bases). Trimming removed 0 bases from V and 4 bases from J, with 7 bases in between. The CDR3 totals 14 residues. Germline lookup yields CDR1 LGHNA and CDR2 YSLEER.

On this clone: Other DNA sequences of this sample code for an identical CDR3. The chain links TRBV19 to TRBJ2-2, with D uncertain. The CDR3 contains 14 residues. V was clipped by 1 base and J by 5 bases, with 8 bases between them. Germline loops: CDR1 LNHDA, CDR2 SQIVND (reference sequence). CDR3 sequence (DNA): TGTGCCAGTAGTATAGTTACGGGTACCGGGGAGCTGTTTTTT. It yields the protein CASSIVTGTGELFF.

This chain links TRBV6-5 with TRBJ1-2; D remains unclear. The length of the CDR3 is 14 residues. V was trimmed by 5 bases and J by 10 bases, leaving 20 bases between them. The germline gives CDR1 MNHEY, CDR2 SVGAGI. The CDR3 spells CASSRDFSSEVYTF. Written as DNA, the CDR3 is TGTGCCAGCAGTCGAGACTTTTCTTCGGAAGTCTACACCTTC.

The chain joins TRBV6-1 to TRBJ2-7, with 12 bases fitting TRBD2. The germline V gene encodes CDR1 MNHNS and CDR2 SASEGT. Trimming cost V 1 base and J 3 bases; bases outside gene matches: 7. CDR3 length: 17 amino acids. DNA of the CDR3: TGTGCCAGCAGTGAAGGGAGGACTAGCGGGATAGACTACGAGCAGTACTTC. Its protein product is CASSEGRTSGIDYEQYF.

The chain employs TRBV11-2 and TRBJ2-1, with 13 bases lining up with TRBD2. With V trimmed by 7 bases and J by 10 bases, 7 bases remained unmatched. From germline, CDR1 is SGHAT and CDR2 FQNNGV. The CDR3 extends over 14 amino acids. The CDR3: CASKLAGGPGEQFF. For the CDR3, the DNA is TGTGCCAGCAAACTAGCGGGAGGGCCTGGGGAGCAGTTCTTC.

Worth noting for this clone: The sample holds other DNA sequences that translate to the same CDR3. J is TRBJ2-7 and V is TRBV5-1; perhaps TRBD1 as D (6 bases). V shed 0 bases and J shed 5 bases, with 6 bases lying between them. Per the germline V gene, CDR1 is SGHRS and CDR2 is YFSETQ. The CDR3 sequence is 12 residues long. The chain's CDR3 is CASSLEGDEQYF. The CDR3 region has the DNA TGCGCCAGCAGCTTGGAGGGGGACGAGCAGTACTTC.

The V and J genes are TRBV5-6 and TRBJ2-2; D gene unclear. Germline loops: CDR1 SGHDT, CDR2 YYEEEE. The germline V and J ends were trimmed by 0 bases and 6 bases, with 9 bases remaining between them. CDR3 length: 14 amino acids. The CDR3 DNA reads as TGTGCCAGCAGCTTGGCTGGGGTCTCCGGGGAGCTGTTTTTT. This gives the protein CASSLAGVSGELFF.

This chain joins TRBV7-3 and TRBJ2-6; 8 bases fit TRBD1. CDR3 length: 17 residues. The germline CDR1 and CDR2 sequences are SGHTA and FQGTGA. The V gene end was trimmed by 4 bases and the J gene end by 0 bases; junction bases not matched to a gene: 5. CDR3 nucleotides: TGTGCCAGCAGCTCCAGGGGGCGCGACTCTGGGGCCAACGTCCTGACTTTC. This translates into CASSSRGRDSGANVLTF. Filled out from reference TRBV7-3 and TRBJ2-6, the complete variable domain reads GAGVSQTPSNKVTEKGKYVELRCDPISGHTALYWYRQSLGQGPEFLIYFQGTGAADDSGLPNDRFFAVRPEGSVSTLKIQRTERGDSAVYLCASSSRGRDSGANVLTFGAGSRLTVL.

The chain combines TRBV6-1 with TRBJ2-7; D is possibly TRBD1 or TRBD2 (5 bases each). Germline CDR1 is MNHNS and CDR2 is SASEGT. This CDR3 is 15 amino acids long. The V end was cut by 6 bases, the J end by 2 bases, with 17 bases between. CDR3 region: CASSSTPGTAYEQYF. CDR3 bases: TGTGCCAGCAGCTCTACCCCCGGGACCGCCTACGAGCAGTACTTC.

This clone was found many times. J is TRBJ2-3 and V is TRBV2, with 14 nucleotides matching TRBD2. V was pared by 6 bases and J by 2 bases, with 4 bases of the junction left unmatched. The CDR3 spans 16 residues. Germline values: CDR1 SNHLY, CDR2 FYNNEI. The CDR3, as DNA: TGTGCCAGCAGCCCGGGACTAGCGGGGGCCACAGATACGCAGTATTTT. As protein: CASSPGLAGATDTQYF.

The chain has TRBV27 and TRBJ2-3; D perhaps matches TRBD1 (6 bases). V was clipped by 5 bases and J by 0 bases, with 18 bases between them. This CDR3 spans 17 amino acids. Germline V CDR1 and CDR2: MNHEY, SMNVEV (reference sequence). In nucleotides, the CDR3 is TGTGCCAGCAGTCAACAGGGTAACCCGACTAGCACAGATACGCAGTATTTT. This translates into CASSQQGNPTSTDTQYF.

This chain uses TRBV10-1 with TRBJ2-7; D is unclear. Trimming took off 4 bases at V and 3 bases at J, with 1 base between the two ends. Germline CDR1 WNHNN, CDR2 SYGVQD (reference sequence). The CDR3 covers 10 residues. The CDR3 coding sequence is TGCGCCAGCAGTGTCTACGAGCAGTACTTC. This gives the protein CASSVYEQYF.

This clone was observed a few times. The CDR3 loop reads CASSYSNAVGELFF. The CDR3 DNA follows: TGTGCCAGCAGTTACTCGAACGCGGTAGGGGAGCTGTTTTTT. This sequence joins TRBV6-5 and TRBJ2-2; no firm D call. Per the germline V gene, CDR1 is MNHEY and CDR2 is SVGAGI. The CDR3 runs to 14 residues. V was pared by 0 bases and J by 8 bases, with 10 bases between.

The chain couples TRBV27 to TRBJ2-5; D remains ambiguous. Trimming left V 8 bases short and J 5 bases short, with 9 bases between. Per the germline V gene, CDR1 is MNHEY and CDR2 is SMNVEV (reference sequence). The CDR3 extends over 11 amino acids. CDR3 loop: CASGFLETQYF. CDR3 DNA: TGTGCCAGCGGATTCCTGGAGACCCAGTACTTC.

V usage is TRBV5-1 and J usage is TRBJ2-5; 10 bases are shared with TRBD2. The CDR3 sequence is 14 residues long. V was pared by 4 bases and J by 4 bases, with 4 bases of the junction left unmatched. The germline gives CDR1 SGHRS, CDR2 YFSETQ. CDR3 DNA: TGCGCCAGCAGCATCAGACTAGCGGGAGAGACCCAGTACTTC. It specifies CASSIRLAGETQYF.

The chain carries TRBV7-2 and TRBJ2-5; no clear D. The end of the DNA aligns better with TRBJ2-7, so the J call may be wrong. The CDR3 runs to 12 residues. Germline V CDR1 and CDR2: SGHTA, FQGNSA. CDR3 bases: TGTGCCAGCAGCTCCCCGTCGGGCGAGCAGTACTTC. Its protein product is CASSSPSGEQYF.

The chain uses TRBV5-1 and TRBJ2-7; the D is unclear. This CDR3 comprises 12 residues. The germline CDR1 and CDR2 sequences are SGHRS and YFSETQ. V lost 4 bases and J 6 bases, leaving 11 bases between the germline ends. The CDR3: CASSRPSVEQYF. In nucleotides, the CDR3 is TGCGCCAGCAGCCGACCGTCGGTCGAGCAGTACTTC.